The TCR beta chain under discussion was sequenced for a study of T cells in localized non-small cell lung cancer. The data were produced by immunoSEQ multiplex PCR, yet TCRdb's version contains in-frame clones alone and is incomplete. The sample lists roughly 25,000 clones, roughly 80% occurring once. The CDR3 consists of 19 residues. The chain is built from TRBV12-1 and TRBJ1-5. TRBV12-1 is a documented pseudogene. This TCR was recovered from a man aged 40 to 70 with stage II lung adenocarcinoma. This specimen was PBMCs, taken before any cancer treatment. This chain's CDR3 is CASSCTVGAALNSNQPQHF. CDR3 nucleotides: TGTGCCAGCAGCTGCACGGTCGGGGCAGCGCTTAATAGCAATCAGCCCCAGCATTTT.